Sequencing of this T cell receptor beta chain was carried out in a study of technical replicates of blood from a few donors. Clones were sequenced by immunoSEQ multiplex PCR, and TCRdb holds only the in-frame ones, with some missing. The sample contains approximately 81,000 clones, approximately 96% of which appear only once. Germline CDR1 and CDR2: SGDLS and YYNGEE. The CDR3 extends over 17 amino acids. The V and J ends lost 3 bases and 4 bases, in that order; junction bases with no gene match: 13. This TCR came from a human donor in good health. The sequenced material came from T cells isolated from PBMCs. The chain couples TRBV9 to TRBJ1-3; 7 nucleotides line up with TRBD1. CDR3 region: CASSAPGGGIEGNTIYF. The CDR3 region has the DNA TGTGCCAGCAGCGCGCCCGGAGGGGGCATAGAAGGAAACACCATATATTTT.